There are a few counts of the clone carrying this TCR beta chain. A much larger clone is a single base away; this may be a read error. TCRdb re-analysed the PCR reads in MiXCR, keeping a single row per CDR3 protein. The data show 50,000 or so distinct CDR3 sequences, around 25% seen once. This specimen comes from a study of molecular identifiers for immune sequencing clone quantification. This receptor was obtained from a human donor in good health. Some libraries in this study had Jurkat cell RNA spiked in. Sequencing was carried out using naive CD8+ T cells from blood, with Jurkat cell RNA spiked in. The subset: FACS-sorted CD8+CD4-CCR7+CD45RA+ naive T cells.

CDR3 protein: CASSQEPRTNNSPLHF. CDR3 sequence (DNA): TGCGCCAGCAGCCAAGAGCCCCGGACAAATAATTCACCCCTCCACTTT. V gene TRBV4-3 combines with J gene TRBJ1-6; weak D call: TRBD1 (5 bases). The germline V gene has CDR1 LGHNA and CDR2 YSLEER. V was cut by 0 bases and J by 5 bases, with 11 bases left in between. This CDR3 contains 16 residues.